What follows are 24 T cell receptor beta chains derived from one specimen sequenced in a study of OX40 agonist ivuxolimab in advanced cancers. The data were produced by immunoSEQ multiplex PCR, yet TCRdb's version contains in-frame clones alone and is incomplete. The sample consists of 60,000 or so clones, approximately 90% of them appearing once. The source was CD4+ or CD8+ T cells sorted from blood, collected in a trial of the OX40 agonist ivuxolimab. The source of these receptors is an adult with an advanced solid tumor such as melanoma, head and neck, liver or kidney cancer.

The chain employs TRBV11-1 and TRBJ2-1, with 11 bases lining up with TRBD2. The V gene's germline CDR1 is SGHAT and CDR2 FQDESV (reference sequence). V dropped 2 bases and J dropped 7; count of bases not matched to a gene: 4. CDR3 length: 15 residues. In DNA form, the CDR3 reads TGTGCCAGCAGCTTAACTAGCGGGAGACCGAATGAGCAGTTCTTC. Translation gives CASSLTSGRPNEQFF.

This chain links TRBV28 with TRBJ2-1; D not resolved. Looked up from germline, CDR1 is MDHEN and CDR2 is SYDVKM. V lost 7 bases to trimming and J lost 5 bases, with 9 bases between them. The CDR3 consists of 12 residues. This CDR3 reads CASTVRDNEQFF. The CDR3 region has the DNA TGTGCCAGCACTGTCCGTGACAATGAGCAGTTCTTC.

The chain links TRBV5-1 to TRBJ2-1; 7 positions match TRBD2. In germline, CDR1 is SGHRS, CDR2 YFSETQ. The CDR3 runs 14 residues. V lost 4 bases, J lost 4 bases, and 5 bases stayed unmatched. CDR3 in amino acids: CASSGLAAYNEQFF. DNA of the CDR3: TGCGCCAGCAGCGGTCTAGCGGCTTACAATGAGCAGTTCTTC. The full variable domain, rest sourced from reference TRBV5-1 and TRBJ2-1, is KAGVTQTPRYLIKTRGQQVTLSCSPISGHRSVSWYQQTPGQGLQFLFEYFSETQRNKGNFPGRFSGRQFSNSRSEMNVSTLELGDSALYLCASSGLAAYNEQFFGPGTRLTVL.

The V call is TRBV19, the J call TRBJ2-2; 11 nucleotides match TRBD2. After removal of 10 bases from V and 0 bases from J, the junction contained 13 bases not matched to a gene. CDR3 length equals 18 residues. Germline CDR1 LNHDA, CDR2 SQIVND (reference sequence). CDR3 in amino acids: CATKGRVAGGPNTGELFF. The CDR3 DNA is TGTGCCACAAAGGGGCGAGTAGCGGGAGGGCCGAACACCGGGGAGCTGTTTTTT.

This sequence joins TRBV5-4 and TRBJ2-5, with 15 bases aligning to TRBD2. J was trimmed by 2 bases and V by 4 bases; bases with no gene match: 3. The CDR3 covers 16 residues. Per germline, CDR1 SGHNT and CDR2 YYREEE (reference sequence). Written as DNA, the CDR3 is TGTGCCAGCAGCAAAGGACTAGCGGGAGGGCAAGAGACCCAGTACTTC. The encoded protein is CASSKGLAGGQETQYF.

This CDR3 reads CASSQDRSFSGNTIYF. The CDR3 nucleotides are TGTGCCAGCAGCCAAGATCGGAGTTTCTCTGGAAACACCATATATTTT. The chain uses TRBV4-2 and TRBJ1-3, with D unclear. This CDR3 region has 16 residues. Germline V CDR1 and CDR2: LGHNA, YNFKEQ. V lost 0 bases and J 0 bases, leaving 9 bases between the germline ends.

The chain links TRBV5-1 to TRBJ2-2; 10 bases map to TRBD2. The CDR3 length is 16 residues. The germline gives CDR1 SGHRS, CDR2 YFSETQ. Trimming took 4 bases from V and 0 from J; bases not matched to a gene: 3. CDR3 bases: TGCGCCAGCAGCACTAGCGGGACGGCGAACACCGGGGAGCTGTTTTTT. This translates into CASSTSGTANTGELFF.

The chain recombines TRBV5-4 with TRBJ2-3, with TRBD2 matching 7 bases. V lost 5 bases, J lost 0 bases, and 3 bases stayed unmatched. Germline V gene data show CDR1 as SGHNT and CDR2 as YYREEE (reference sequence). This CDR3 has 14 amino acids. The CDR3 is CASSGSGSTDTQYF. The DNA of the CDR3 is TGTGCCAGCAGTGGTAGCGGGAGCACAGATACGCAGTATTTT.

As concerns this clone: Germline is not matched at one junction end, which may reflect a read error. The V and J genes are TRBV6-5 and TRBJ2-7; D is undetermined. The germline V gene encodes CDR1 MNHEY and CDR2 SVGAGI. The CDR3 runs 13 residues. As DNA, the CDR3 is TGTGCCATCAGTGCCGGTTACTCCTACGAGCAGTACTTC. Translating gives CAISAGYSYEQYF.

The chain uses TRBV4-1 and TRBJ2-1, with D possibly being TRBD2 (5 bases). The CDR3 totals 16 residues. Germline CDR1 is MGHRA and CDR2 is YSYEKL. Trimming took 1 base from V and 2 from J, leaving 12 bases between them. CDR3 region: CASSQAGQRTYNEQFF. CDR3 DNA sequence: TGCGCCAGCAGCCAAGCGGGCCAGCGGACCTACAATGAGCAGTTCTTC.

The chain joins TRBV28 to TRBJ2-5; D is undetermined. V was cut by 3 bases and J by 10 bases, with 12 bases left in between. The CDR3 is 12 amino acids. Germline-derived CDR1 and CDR2 are MDHEN and SYDVKM. The CDR3 reads CASSFRRWDQYF. The CDR3 DNA sequence: TGTGCCAGCAGTTTCCGACGGTGGGACCAGTACTTC.

V is TRBV5-6 and J is TRBJ1-5; no clear D gene. CDR1 and CDR2 from the germline V gene are SGHDT and YYEEEE. The CDR3 is made up of 14 amino acids. V lost 0 bases and J 4 bases, leaving 8 bases between the germline ends. The CDR3 DNA reads as TGTGCCAGCAGCTTGGGGCCGTTTAATCAGCCCCAGCATTTT. This encodes CASSLGPFNQPQHF.

V and J are TRBV7-9 and TRBJ1-6; tentative D call: TRBD1 (5 bases). This CDR3 has 17 residues. The V end lost 2 bases, the J end lost 5 bases, and 16 bases lay between the germline ends. The germline V gene has CDR1 SEHNR and CDR2 FQNEAQ (reference sequence). This CDR3 is CASSLMDRDGDNSPLHF. Here the CDR3 DNA reads TGTGCCAGCAGCTTAATGGACCGGGACGGAGATAATTCACCCCTCCACTTT.

V is TRBV5-1 and J is TRBJ2-5; 7 nucleotides match TRBD1. Losses at the gene ends were 1 base for V and 1 base for J; bases not matched to a gene: 4. The germline gives CDR1 SGHRS, CDR2 YFSETQ. The CDR3 covers 15 residues. CDR3 in amino acids: CASSLTGDRQETQYF. The CDR3, as DNA: TGCGCCAGCAGCTTGACAGGGGATCGCCAAGAGACCCAGTACTTC.

The chain recombines TRBV6-1 with TRBJ2-7; D is undetermined. Germline CDR1 and CDR2: MNHNS and SASEGT. CDR3 length equals 15 residues. V shed 3 bases and J shed 3 bases, with 15 bases lying between them. The CDR3 here is CASSDPPRSSYEQYF. CDR3 coding DNA: TGTGCCAGCAGTGACCCTCCTCGGAGTAGCTACGAGCAGTACTTC.

The chain combines TRBV9 with TRBJ1-5, with 7 nucleotides matching TRBD1. Trimming at V came to 7 bases and at J to 3 bases, leaving 10 bases not matched to a gene. This CDR3 spans 15 amino acids. Germline CDR1 SGDLS, CDR2 YYNGEE. CDR3 sequence: CASGRSGTDNQPQHF. For the CDR3, the DNA is TGTGCCAGCGGCAGGTCCGGGACAGACAATCAGCCCCAGCATTTT.

This clone was recorded once. The rearrangement joins TRBV18 to TRBJ1-4; no clear D. The CDR3 has 13 amino acids. The germline gives CDR1 KGHSH, CDR2 LQKENI. Trimming took off 3 bases at V and 2 bases at J, with 4 bases between the two ends. The CDR3 nucleotides read TGTGCCAGCTCACCGAGGACTAATGAAAAACTGTTTTTT. Amino acid sequence: CASSPRTNEKLFF.

The rearrangement uses TRBV6-1 and TRBJ1-2; 9 bases line up with TRBD1. This CDR3 is built from 14 residues. The trim removed 5 bases at V and 4 bases at J, leaving 5 bases unmatched. Germline CDR1 reads MNHNS; CDR2 reads SASEGT. CDR3 sequence reads: CASSSGTGTYGYTF. In nucleotides, the CDR3 is TGTGCCAGCAGTTCCGGGACAGGGACCTATGGCTACACCTTC.

This chain uses TRBV18 with TRBJ2-5; the D is unclear. Per germline, CDR1 KGHSH and CDR2 LQKENI. The germline V and J ends were trimmed by 2 bases and 2 bases, with 6 bases remaining between them. The CDR3 runs to 13 residues. Here the CDR3 reads CASSPYRQETQYF. The CDR3 DNA follows: TGTGCCAGCTCACCATACCGACAAGAGACCCAGTACTTC.

The chain links TRBV19 to TRBJ2-1, with 8 nucleotides matching TRBD1. CDR1 and CDR2 from the germline V gene are LNHDA and SQIVND (reference sequence). Trimming cost V 9 bases and J 8 bases; bases outside gene matches: 12. This CDR3 region has 14 residues. This CDR3 is CASQRQGPVDEQFF. CDR3 bases: TGTGCCAGCCAGAGACAGGGGCCAGTCGATGAGCAGTTCTTC. Using reference TRBV19 and TRBJ2-1 for the parts outside the CDR3, the full variable domain is DGGITQSPKYLFRKEGQNVTLSCEQNLNHDAMYWYRQDPGQGLRLIYYSQIVNDFQKGDIAEGYSVSREKKESFPLTVTSAQKNPTAFYLCASQRQGPVDEQFFGPGTRLTVL.

The chain combines TRBV6-6 with TRBJ1-5, with D possibly matching TRBD1 (5 bases). Germline CDR1 reads MNHNY; CDR2 reads SVGAGI (reference sequence). V shed 0 bases and J shed 6 bases, with 12 bases lying between them. This CDR3 has 15 amino acids. In DNA, the CDR3 is TGTGCCAGCAGTTACTCTTTAGGGGCCGGTCAGCCCCAGCATTTT. Protein product: CASSYSLGAGQPQHF.

J is TRBJ1-4 and V is TRBV28; D gene uncertain. The CDR3 is 14 amino acids. Trimming removed 3 bases at V and 5 bases at J, with 10 bases between. Germline values: CDR1 MDHEN, CDR2 SYDVKM. As DNA, the CDR3 is TGTGCCAGCAGTTTGTACGGAACAAATGAAAAACTGTTTTTT. It yields the protein CASSLYGTNEKLFF.

The chain links TRBV11-2 to TRBJ2-2; D gene unclear. Germline V gives CDR1 SGHAT, CDR2 FQNNGV. The CDR3 is made up of 15 amino acids. Trimming took off 1 base at V and 6 bases at J, with 12 bases between the two ends. The CDR3 DNA reads TGTGCCAGCAGCTTAGGGCGCTCCCGCCCCGGGGAGCTGTTTTTT. Translation: CASSLGRSRPGELFF.

The chain joins TRBV6-5 to TRBJ1-2; no definite D call. The V and J ends lost 7 bases and 8 bases respectively, with 14 bases between them. The CDR3 has 12 residues. The germline V gene encodes CDR1 MNHEY and CDR2 SVGAGI. The CDR3 nucleotides are TGTGCCAGCACCTTGGACCAGAGGGGCTACACCTTC. Amino acid sequence: CASTLDQRGYTF.